This TCR beta chain was identified in a study of STAT5B mutations in CD4+ large granular lymphocyte leukemia. Study-wide results and limits: No patients shared main leukemic clonotypes, though less than 30% appeared at low frequency elsewhere. Without putative leukemic clones, patient CD4-sorted repertoires remained more clonal than healthy CD4+ repertoires.

This clone was observed a single time. What it binds is not known. Repertoires were generated with immunoSEQ multiplex PCR, while TCRdb's copy carries only in-frame clones and drops some. The table includes about 40,000 clones, approximately 88% detected once. The germline CDR1 and CDR2 sequences are MNHEY and SMNVEV (reference sequence). Trimming took 7 bases from V and 4 from J; bases not matched to a gene: 15. The CDR3 length is 17 residues. The clonotype was recovered from a human donor in good health. What was sequenced was CD4+ T cells from blood buffy coats. The gene calls are TRBV27 and TRBJ2-2; 7 nucleotides align to TRBD1. CDR3 nucleotide sequence: TGTGCCAGCAACACTTTACACGAGGGGGCTGGCACCGGGGAGCTGTTTTTT. It specifies CASNTLHEGAGTGELFF.